This TCR beta chain was sequenced during a study of shared clonotypes between healthy human individuals. Generated by immunoSEQ multiplex PCR, the TCRdb table keeps only in-frame clones and is missing some. The sample shows 1 million to 1.3 million clones, 75% to 80% of them seen only once. CDR1 is SGHTA and CDR2 is FQGNSA in the germline V gene. The CDR3 extends over 12 amino acids. V lost 1 base and J 9 bases, leaving 10 bases between the germline ends. The specimen sequenced was memory CD4+ T cells from PBMCs. Subset here: CD45RA-negative fraction. This receptor was taken from a man aged 18 to 30 in good health. Some clones in this sample may be carry-over from other donors' samples. The chain recombines TRBV7-2 with TRBJ2-7; no firm D call. DNA of the CDR3: TGTGCCAGCAGCTTAGGTGGTGCGGTGCAGTACTTC. It specifies CASSLGGAVQYF.